The 9 T cell receptor beta chains below were found in one sample sequenced in a study of identical twins. TCRdb analysed the 5' RACE reads with MiXCR anew, one entry per CDR3 protein. The profile shows about 340,000 distinct CDR3 sequences, around 9% of them singletons. Input material: naive T cells sorted from blood. The receptor source for this set is a woman aged 45-65 years in good health.

This clonotype was counted only a few times. The genes are TRBV6-5 and TRBJ2-7; weak D call: TRBD2 (5 bases). CDR1 and CDR2 from the germline V gene are MNHEY and SVGAGI. Trimming removed 0 bases at V and 2 bases at J, with 14 bases between. This CDR3 comprises 16 residues. The CDR3 bases are TGTGCCAGCAGTTACTCGAGAAACGGGGTCCCCTACGAGCAGTACGTC. Encoded protein: CASSYSRNGVPYEQYV.

This clonotype was seen only a few times. V usage is TRBV4-1 and J usage is TRBJ2-7, with D unresolved. Germline lookup yields CDR1 MGHRA and CDR2 YSYEKL. The ends were cut back, 2 bases at V and 6 bases at J, with 14 bases in the middle. The CDR3 is 14 amino acids. Here the CDR3 DNA reads TGCGCCAGCAGCCAAACCCTTCCGTCTAGCGAGCAGTACGTC. Its protein product is CASSQTLPSSEQYV.

The V call is TRBV12-3 or TRBV12-4, the J call TRBJ1-6; 8 bases are a match to TRBD1. The CDR3 length is 14 residues. The ends lost 3 bases at V and 7 bases at J; junction bases unmatched: 2. CDR3 DNA: TGTGCCAGCAGTTTTCAGGGGGCGAATTCACCCCTCCACTTT. Translation gives CASSFQGANSPLHF.

The chain recombines TRBV29-1 with TRBJ2-7; possibly TRBD1 for D (5 bases). Deletions cut 1 base from V and 5 bases from J, with 12 bases between. Looked up from germline, CDR1 is SQVTM and CDR2 is ANQGSEA. This CDR3 contains 13 residues. The CDR3 nucleotides are TGCAGCGTTGAAGGTCAGGGTGCCCACGAGCAGTACTTC. Its translation is CSVEGQGAHEQYF.

The V and J genes are TRBV5-1 and TRBJ1-2; D perhaps matches TRBD1 (5 bases). CDR3 length: 13 amino acids. V was pared by 0 bases and J by 6 bases, with 9 bases between. Germline loops: CDR1 SGHRS, CDR2 YFSETQ. CDR3 region: CASSLAPRDGYTF. The DNA for the CDR3 is TGCGCCAGCAGCTTGGCTCCCAGGGATGGCTACACCTTC.

This clonotype was counted between two and nine times. One junction end does not reproduce the germline sequence, and a read error may be involved. CDR3 DNA sequence: TGCGCCAGCAACTTGGACAGAAAGAACACCGGGGAGCTGTTTTTT. Translating it yields CASNLDRKNTGELFF. This chain connects TRBV5-1 to TRBJ2-2; D possibly corresponds to TRBD1 (6 bases). This CDR3 has 15 residues. From germline, CDR1 is SGHRS and CDR2 YFSETQ.

The J gene is TRBJ2-7, the V gene TRBV6-5; 11 bases agree with TRBD2. The CDR3 sequence is 16 residues long. V dropped 2 bases and J dropped 2; count of bases not matched to a gene: 5. Germline V gives CDR1 MNHEY, CDR2 SVGAGI. CDR3 residues: CASSYGTSGLAYEQYF. The CDR3 bases are TGTGCCAGCAGTTACGGGACTAGCGGTCTTGCCTACGAGCAGTACTTC.

This clonotype has a count of ten or more. The rearrangement links TRBV7-6 to TRBJ2-1; 8 bases agree with TRBD2. This CDR3 region has 15 residues. Germline CDR1 and CDR2: SGHVS and FNYEAQ. V shed 3 bases, J shed 6 bases, and the junction held 7 bases outside the gene matches. Here the CDR3 reads CASSFRLATVNEQFF. Here the CDR3 DNA reads TGTGCCAGCAGCTTTCGACTAGCGACCGTCAATGAGCAGTTCTTC.

The chain combines TRBV19 with TRBJ1-3; D might be TRBD1 (5 bases). This CDR3 has 17 amino acids. The germline V gene encodes CDR1 LNHDA and CDR2 SQIVND (reference sequence). Trimming took 2 bases from V and 0 from J, leaving 14 bases between them. CDR3 coding DNA: TGTGCCAGTAGTATACGGGGCGTTCGTCCCTCTGGAAACACCATATATTTT. The encoded protein is CASSIRGVRPSGNTIYF.